Listed below are T cell receptor beta chains from one sample, sequenced in a study of beta chain features in type 1 diabetes. The protocol was immunoSEQ multiplex PCR, while the TCRdb copy is restricted to in-frame clones and leaves out a portion. Of a few hundred thousand clones in the sample, 11% to 15% were seen once. The sequencing input was naive CD4+ T cells from blood. The receptor set was obtained from a man in his thirties or forties with type 1 diabetes. The conserved cysteine and the conserved F or W are not part of the CDR3 here. The order of the fields is clone size, V gene, CDR3 length, J gene, CDR3 protein. Some rows mark clone size as missing; the rest say once, few, many or name a class of expanded clone.

abundance: .
v_gene: TRBV5-1
len: 12
j_gene: TRBJ2-7
CDR3aa: ASSSQPDTAEQY

abundance: few
v_gene: TRBV6-5
len: 12
j_gene: TRBJ2-1
CDR3aa: ASTPRRPGNEQF

abundance: few
v_gene: TRBV18
len: 13
j_gene: TRBJ2-7
CDR3aa: ASSPATGPTYEQY

abundance: few
v_gene: TRBV7-9
len: 17
j_gene: TRBJ2-6
CDR3aa: ASSRAGTGESSGANVLT

abundance: .
v_gene: TRBV19
len: 12
j_gene: TRBJ1-2
CDR3aa: ASSITTESYGYT

abundance: few
v_gene: TRBV18
len: 14
j_gene: TRBJ2-7
CDR3aa: ASSPRGLADSYEQY

abundance: .
v_gene: TRBV11-2
len: 12
j_gene: TRBJ2-7
CDR3aa: ASSLAVGEPEQY

abundance: few
v_gene: TRBV5-1
len: 12
j_gene: TRBJ1-1
CDR3aa: ASSYGSMNTEAF

abundance: .
v_gene: TRBV11-2
len: 12
j_gene: TRBJ2-1
CDR3aa: ASSSGLAGNEQF

abundance: .
v_gene: TRBV19
len: 11
j_gene: TRBJ1-6
CDR3aa: ASSTGGGSPLH

abundance: .
v_gene: TRBV23-1
len: 15
j_gene: TRBJ1-2
CDR3aa: ASSQPWTGWSNYGYT

abundance: few
v_gene: TRBV5-1
len: 12
j_gene: TRBJ2-2
CDR3aa: ASSHGQATGELF

abundance: few
v_gene: TRBV5-4
len: 12
j_gene: TRBJ2-1
CDR3aa: ASSGNRGGNEQF

abundance: .
v_gene: TRBV5-1
len: 13
j_gene: TRBJ2-3
CDR3aa: ASSDGGAGTDTQY

abundance: .
v_gene: TRBV6-1
len: 13
j_gene: TRBJ2-3
CDR3aa: ASSVSGGAADTQY

abundance: few
v_gene: TRBV15
len: 14
j_gene: TRBJ1-1
CDR3aa: ATSTTTGAGNTEAF

abundance: .
v_gene: TRBV11-2
len: 13
j_gene: TRBJ1-6
CDR3aa: ASSSTQGYNSPLH

abundance: .
v_gene: TRBV5-1
len: 15
j_gene: TRBJ1-1
CDR3aa: ASSLGGQGIKGTEAF

abundance: few
v_gene: TRBV7-2
len: 15
j_gene: TRBJ2-3
CDR3aa: ASSPLPRGRRTDTQY

abundance: few
v_gene: TRBV30
len: 12
j_gene: TRBJ1-5
CDR3aa: AWSVGGSGQPQH

abundance: few
v_gene: TRBV5-4
len: 12
j_gene: TRBJ1-1
CDR3aa: ASSSWTGNTEAF

abundance: few
v_gene: TRBV15
len: 14
j_gene: TRBJ1-2
CDR3aa: ATSREIQGSGGGYT

abundance: few
v_gene: TRBV18
len: 12
j_gene: TRBJ2-7
CDR3aa: ASSPLQGSTEQY

abundance: few
v_gene: TRBV28
len: 11
j_gene: TRBJ1-1
CDR3aa: ASIEGTHTEAF

abundance: few
v_gene: TRBV7-9
len: 11
j_gene: TRBJ2-5
CDR3aa: ASSFSGGETQY

abundance: .
v_gene: TRBV6-6
len: 11
j_gene: TRBJ1-5
CDR3aa: ASTPNDYMPQH